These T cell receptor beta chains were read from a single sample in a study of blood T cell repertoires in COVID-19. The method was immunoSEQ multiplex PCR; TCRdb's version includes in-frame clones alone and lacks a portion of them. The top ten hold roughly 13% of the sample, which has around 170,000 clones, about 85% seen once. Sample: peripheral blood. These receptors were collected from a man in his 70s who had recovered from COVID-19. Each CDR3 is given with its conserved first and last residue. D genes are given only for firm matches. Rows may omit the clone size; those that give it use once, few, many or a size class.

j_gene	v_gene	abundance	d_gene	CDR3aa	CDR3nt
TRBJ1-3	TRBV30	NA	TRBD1	CAWSPERRGLLNTIYF	TGTGCCTGGAGTCCCGAGAGAAGGGGGCTTTTAAACACCATATATTTT
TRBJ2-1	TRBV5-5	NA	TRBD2	CASSSTSGSYNEQFF	TGTGCCAGCAGCTCGACTAGCGGGTCCTACAATGAGCAGTTCTTC
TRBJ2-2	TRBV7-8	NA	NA	CASRPGAAGELFF	TGTGCCAGCAGACCAGGGGCGGCAGGGGAGCTGTTTTTT
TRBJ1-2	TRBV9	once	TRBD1	CASSARPGTGEGYTF	TGTGCCAGCAGCGCTCGCCCCGGGACAGGGGAAGGCTACACCTTC
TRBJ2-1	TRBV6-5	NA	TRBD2	CASRNGLAGRNEQFF	TGTGCCAGCAGGAACGGACTAGCGGGGAGGAATGAGCAGTTCTTC
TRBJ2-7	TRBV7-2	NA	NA	CASSPETGISYEQYF	TGTGCCAGCAGCCCCGAGACGGGAATATCCTACGAGCAGTACTTC
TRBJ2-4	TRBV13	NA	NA	CASSLEGALAKNIQYF	TGTGCCAGCAGCTTAGAAGGGGCGCTAGCCAAAAACATTCAGTACTTC
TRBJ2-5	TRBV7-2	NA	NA	CASTLTGTYQETQYF	TGTGCCAGCACCTTGACGGGTACATACCAAGAGACCCAGTACTTC
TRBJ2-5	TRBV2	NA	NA	CASSPYKRETQYF	TGTGCCAGCAGTCCCTACAAGAGGGAGACCCAGTACTTC
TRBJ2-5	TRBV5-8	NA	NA	CASSFSRETQYF	TGTGCCAGCAGCTTTAGTCGGGAGACCCAGTACTTC
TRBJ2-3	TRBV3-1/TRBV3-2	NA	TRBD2	CASSQDLLAGETDTQYF	TGTGCCAGCAGCCAAGATTTACTAGCGGGAGAGACAGATACGCAGTATTTT
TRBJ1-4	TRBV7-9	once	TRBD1	CASSLGSRQGVANEKLFF	TGTGCCAGCAGCTTAGGGTCAAGGCAGGGGGTAGCTAATGAAAAACTGTTTTTT
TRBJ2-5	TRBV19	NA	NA	CASSIGPRPQETQYF	TGTGCCAGTAGTATAGGGCCGAGGCCCCAAGAGACCCAGTACTTC
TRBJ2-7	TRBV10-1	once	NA	CASSEEVTYEQYF	TGCGCCAGCAGTGAGGAGGTTACCTACGAGCAGTACTTC
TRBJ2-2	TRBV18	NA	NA	CASSPSSGELFF	TGTGCCAGCTCACCATCGTCCGGGGAGCTGTTTTTT
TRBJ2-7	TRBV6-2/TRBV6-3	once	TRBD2	CASSSGLAGSYEQYF	TGTGCCAGCAGTTCCGGACTAGCGGGTTCCTACGAGCAGTACTTC
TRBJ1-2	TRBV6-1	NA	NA	CASSEVMENVYGYTF	TGTGCCAGCAGTGAAGTTATGGAGAACGTCTATGGCTACACCTTC
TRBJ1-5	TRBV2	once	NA	CASSEAGRRQPQHF	TGTGCCAGCAGTGAGGCAGGGAGGCGGCAGCCCCAGCATTTT
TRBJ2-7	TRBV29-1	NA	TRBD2	CSVDNPGTSGSYEQYF	TGCAGCGTGGACAACCCCGGGACTAGCGGGAGCTACGAGCAGTACTTC
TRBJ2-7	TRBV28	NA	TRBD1	CASAILRTGSYEQYF	TGTGCCAGCGCTATACTTCGGACAGGGAGCTACGAGCAGTACTTC
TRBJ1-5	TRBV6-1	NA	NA	CASSEAGGSNQPQHF	TGTGCCAGCAGTGAAGCGGGAGGGAGCAATCAGCCCCAGCATTTT
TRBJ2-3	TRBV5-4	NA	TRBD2	CASSPPGLAGAITDTQYF	TGTGCCAGCAGCCCACCGGGACTAGCGGGAGCCATCACAGATACGCAGTATTTT
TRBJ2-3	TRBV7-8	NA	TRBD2	CASNTIGLAGTDTQYF	TGTGCCAGCAACACAATCGGACTAGCGGGGACAGATACGCAGTATTTT
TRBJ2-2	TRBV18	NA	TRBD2	CASSPPTLTSGDTGELFF	TGTGCCAGCTCACCACCGACCCTTACTAGCGGGGACACCGGGGAGCTGTTTTTT
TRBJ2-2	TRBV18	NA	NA	CASSYTGELFF	TGTGCCAGCTCTTATACCGGGGAGCTGTTTTTT
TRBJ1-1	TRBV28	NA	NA	CASSSPTVSNFF	TGTGCCAGCAGTTCGCCGACAGTTTCGAACTTCTTT
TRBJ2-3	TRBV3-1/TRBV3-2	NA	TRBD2	CASSHGSIGLAPDTQYF	TGTGCCAGCAGCCACGGTTCGATAGGACTAGCCCCAGATACGCAGTATTTT
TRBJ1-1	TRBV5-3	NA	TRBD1	CARSSQGSTEAFF	TGTGCCAGAAGCTCACAGGGGTCCACTGAAGCTTTCTTT
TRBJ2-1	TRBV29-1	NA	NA	CSGRVRGVREQFF	TGCAGCGGCCGGGTGCGGGGAGTGAGGGAGCAGTTCTTC
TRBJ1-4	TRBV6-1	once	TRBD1	CASSERDRQFSTNEKLFF	TGTGCCAGCAGTGAAAGGGACAGGCAATTTTCAACTAATGAAAAACTGTTTTTT
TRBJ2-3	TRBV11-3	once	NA	CASSLAGEATDTQYF	TGTGCCAGCAGCTTAGCGGGAGAAGCCACAGATACGCAGTATTTT
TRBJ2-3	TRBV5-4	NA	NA	CASSQVVAHTDTQYF	TGTGCCAGCAGCCAAGTTGTAGCGCACACAGATACGCAGTATTTT
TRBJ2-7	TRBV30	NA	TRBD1	CAWSGGGPDKSYEQYF	TGTGCCTGGAGTGGAGGGGGCCCAGATAAGTCCTACGAGCAGTACTTC
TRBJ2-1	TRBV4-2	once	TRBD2	CASSPSTLAGGVNEQFF	TGTGCCAGCAGCCCTTCGACATTAGCGGGGGGGGTCAATGAGCAGTTCTTC
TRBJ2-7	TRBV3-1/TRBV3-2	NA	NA	CASSQDGPEEQYF	TGTGCCAGCAGCCAAGATGGGCCCGAAGAGCAGTACTTC
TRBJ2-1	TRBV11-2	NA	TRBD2	CASSVNPRLVAGGYNEQFF	TGTGCCAGCAGCGTCAACCCCCGCCTTGTAGCGGGAGGGTACAATGAGCAGTTCTTC
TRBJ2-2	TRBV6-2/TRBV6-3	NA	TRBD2	CASSPVAGINTGELFF	TGTGCCAGCAGCCCCGTAGCGGGGATTAACACCGGGGAGCTGTTTTTT
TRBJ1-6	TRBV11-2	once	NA	CASSSTGGNSPLHF	TGTGCCAGCAGCTCGACGGGGGGAAATTCACCCCTCCACTTT
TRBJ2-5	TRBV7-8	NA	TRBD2	CASSFTSGGPAQYF	TGTGCCAGCAGCTTTACTAGCGGAGGCCCGGCCCAGTACTTC
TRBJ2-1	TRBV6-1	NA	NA	CASSESTRGNNEQFF	TGTGCCAGCAGTGAAAGCACTCGGGGAAACAATGAGCAGTTCTTC
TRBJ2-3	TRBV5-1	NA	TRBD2	CASSLASGVTDTQYF	TGCGCCAGCAGCTTGGCTAGCGGGGTCACAGATACGCAGTATTTT
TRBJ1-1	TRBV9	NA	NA	CASSSREATTEAFF	TGTGCCAGCAGCAGTCGCGAAGCGACCACTGAAGCTTTCTTT